Shown below are 7 T cell receptor beta chains from a single sample sequenced in a study of follicular helper T cells after annual influenza vaccination. The time point denotes: 2015-2016 season, pre-vaccination. Produced via immunoSEQ multiplex PCR; TCRdb's table is partial and in-frame only. The data contain 8,500 to 10,000 clones, 85% to 90% of them seen just once; the ten biggest clones take up roughly 0.47%. This material consisted of CXCR5+ CD38- circulating T follicular helper cells from blood, taken on the day of influenza vaccination. The sample's subset: circulating Tfh, non-naive CD4+CXCR5+PD-1+ (ICOS+CD38+ or ICOS-CD38-). These receptor sequences come from an adult who received the influenza vaccine.

The genes are TRBV5-1 and TRBJ2-2; 8 bases line up with TRBD2. Looked up from germline, CDR1 is SGHRS and CDR2 is YFSETQ. With V trimmed by 1 base and J by 2 bases, 7 bases remained unmatched. The CDR3 is made up of 17 amino acids. The CDR3, as DNA: TGCGCCAGCAGCTTGCGGGCGAGCGGGGGAAACACCGGGGAGCTGTTTTTT. It specifies CASSLRASGGNTGELFF.

As DNA, the CDR3 is TGTGCCAGCAGTAAACTAGCGACTAGCACAGATACGCAGTATTTT. This encodes CASSKLATSTDTQYF. The V and J genes are TRBV2 and TRBJ2-3, with TRBD2 matching 7 bases. The germline CDR1 and CDR2 sequences are SNHLY and FYNNEI. V dropped 5 bases and J dropped 0; count of bases not matched to a gene: 5. This CDR3 has 15 amino acids.

The V gene is TRBV11-2, the J gene TRBJ1-5; D is possibly TRBD1 (5 bases). V was shortened by 5 bases and J by 4 bases, with 9 bases between the two germline ends. The CDR3 is made up of 13 amino acids. Germline assignment: CDR1 SGHAT and CDR2 FQNNGV. The CDR3, as DNA: TGTGCCAGCAGCCTGACAGCGAATCAGCCCCAGCATTTT. Translating gives CASSLTANQPQHF.

The chain links TRBV6-1 to TRBJ1-2; TRBD1 agrees at 8 bases. The CDR3 contains 13 residues. Unmatched junction bases numbered 11, after V lost 9 bases and J lost 8 bases. In germline, CDR1 is MNHNS, CDR2 SASEGT. CDR3 coding DNA: TGTGCCAGGTCTACAGGGGGGGGGCGCGGCTACACCTTC. Its protein is CARSTGGGRGYTF.

This chain links TRBV9 with TRBJ1-2; D gene uncertain. V was clipped by 0 bases and J by 6 bases, with 6 bases between them. This CDR3 contains 12 residues. Germline V gives CDR1 SGDLS, CDR2 YYNGEE. This chain's CDR3 is CASSVETDGYTF. For the CDR3, the DNA is TGTGCCAGCAGCGTAGAAACAGATGGCTACACCTTC.

The rearrangement uses TRBV9 and TRBJ2-7; perhaps D is TRBD1 or TRBD2 (5 bases each). V lost 0 bases to trimming and J lost 6 bases, with 16 bases between them. The CDR3 is 15 residues long. Germline values: CDR1 SGDLS, CDR2 YYNGEE. The CDR3 here is CASSVEGPSYGEQYF. In DNA form, the CDR3 reads TGTGCCAGCAGCGTAGAGGGACCAAGCTATGGCGAGCAGTACTTC.

The genes are TRBV7-9 and TRBJ2-3; D remains unclear. Trimming left V 1 base short and J 7 bases short, with 9 bases between. Germline lookup yields CDR1 SEHNR and CDR2 FQNEAQ (reference sequence). This CDR3 comprises 13 residues. In DNA form, the CDR3 reads TGTGCCAGCAGCTTAGTGGGTCTAAATACGCAGTATTTT. The encoded protein is CASSLVGLNTQYF.